What follows are 24 T cell receptor beta chains derived from one specimen sequenced in a study of T cell responses to AZD1222 COVID-19 vaccine (dated by TCRdb to the early 2020s). Libraries were made using the immunoSEQ multiplex PCR assay. TCRdb's version of the immuneACCESS table is confined to in-frame rearrangements and falls short of the full clone set. An unresolved V gene accounts for under half of the shortfall where checked; the remainder is of unknown origin. The sample has 90,000 to 120,000 clones on record, 70% to 90% of them singletons. Together, the top ten hold 4.5% to 5.5% of the sample. In the paper's terms, the time point label means: about 28 days (+/-7) after the second vaccine dose. The sequenced sample was peripheral blood, obtained 28 days after the second AZD1222 dose. The receptors shown here come from an adult who received the AZD1222 COVID-19 vaccine.

The sample holds one count of this clone. The rearrangement uses TRBV11-3 and TRBJ2-1, with 8 bases fitting TRBD1. The germline V gene encodes CDR1 SGHNT and CDR2 YENEEA. With 5 bases clipped from V and 7 bases from J, the junction kept 7 bases outside the gene matches. The CDR3 is made up of 14 amino acids. This chain's CDR3 is CASSARTGQNEQFF. The CDR3 nucleotides are TGTGCCAGCAGCGCCCGGACAGGGCAGAATGAGCAGTTCTTC.

The rearrangement uses TRBV5-5 and TRBJ1-5; no firm D call. Trimming removed 4 bases from V and 5 bases from J, with 13 bases in between. CDR3 size: 14 residues. Per the germline V gene, CDR1 is SGHKS and CDR2 is YYEKEE (reference sequence). CDR3 sequence (DNA): TGTGCCAGCAGCCGAGGCTCCGGTTATCAGCCCCAGCATTTT. Protein: CASSRGSGYQPQHF.

This clone has only one observation. The rearrangement joins TRBV6-2 or TRBV6-3 to TRBJ1-1; no clear D. Trimming removed 2 bases at V and 4 bases at J, with 11 bases between. There are 14 residues in the CDR3. Germline lookup yields CDR1 MNHEY and CDR2 SVGEGT. CDR3 protein: CASSYGVWGTEAFF. The CDR3 nucleotides are TGTGCCAGCAGTTACGGGGTTTGGGGCACTGAAGCTTTCTTT.

This chain's CDR3 is CASSFIGREQFF. The CDR3 DNA reads as TGTGCCAGCAGTTTTATTGGAAGGGAGCAGTTCTTC. This chain joins TRBV27 and TRBJ2-1, with unresolved D. Germline V gene data show CDR1 as MNHEY and CDR2 as SMNVEV (reference sequence). V dropped 3 bases and J dropped 10 bases, with 10 bases sitting between them. This CDR3 has 12 residues.

The rearrangement joins TRBV11-2 to TRBJ2-7; D is ambiguous. The ends were cut back, 5 bases at V and 5 bases at J, with 16 bases in the middle. The CDR3 has 14 residues. Germline lookup yields CDR1 SGHAT and CDR2 FQNNGV. For the CDR3, the DNA is TGTGCCAGCAGCCCCAGTAGAAACAAAAACGAGCAGTACTTC. This translates into CASSPSRNKNEQYF. The variable domain in full, with the rest retrieved from reference TRBV11-2 and TRBJ2-7, is EAGVAQSPRYKIIEKRQSVAFWCNPISGHATLYWYQQILGQGPKLLIQFQNNGVVDDSQLPKDRFSAERLKGVDSTLKIQPAKLEDSAVYLCASSPSRNKNEQYFGPGTRLTVT.

V and J are TRBV5-4 and TRBJ1-3, with 9 bases matching TRBD1. The J segment lost 0 bases and the V segment lost 4 bases, leaving 8 bases of the junction unmatched. The germline V gene has CDR1 SGHNT and CDR2 YYREEE (reference sequence). This CDR3 has 17 amino acids. The CDR3, as DNA: TGTGCCAGCAGCCCCCGGGACAGGGACAGCTCTGGAAACACCATATATTTT. Translation gives CASSPRDRDSSGNTIYF. The full variable domain, its missing parts supplied by reference TRBV5-4 and TRBJ1-3, is ETGVTQSPTHLIKTRGQQVTLRCSSQSGHNTVSWYQQALGQGPQFIFQYYREEENGRGNFPPRFSGLQFPNYSSELNVNALELDDSALYLCASSPRDRDSSGNTIYFGEGSWLTVV.

The chain carries TRBV14 and TRBJ1-2; D gene uncertain. Trimming pared 0 bases from V and 0 bases from J, leaving 14 bases between. In germline, CDR1 is SGHDN, CDR2 FVKESK. The CDR3 covers 17 residues. CDR3 nucleotide sequence: TGTGCCAGCAGCCAAGAAGATCCCCCGACGGCTAACTATGGCTACACCTTC. Translation: CASSQEDPPTANYGYTF. Complete variable domain (other parts from reference TRBV14 and TRBJ1-2): EAGVTQFPSHSVIEKGQTVTLRCDPISGHDNLYWYRRVMGKEIKFLLHFVKESKQDESGMPNNRFLAERTGGTYSTLKVQPAELEDSGVYFCASSQEDPPTANYGYTFGSGTRLTVV.

This clone was seen once. The chain is built from TRBV3-1 (or the pseudogene TRBV3-2) and TRBJ2-1; 12 positions match TRBD2. The CDR3 sequence is 15 residues long. V was clipped by 6 bases and J by 6 bases; unmatched bases: 6. The germline CDR1 and CDR2 sequences are LGHDT and YNNKEL (reference sequence). The DNA of the CDR3 is TGTGCCAGCAGGTACGGACTAGCGGGGAGCAATGAGCAGTTCTTC. Its translation is CASRYGLAGSNEQFF.

The chain employs TRBV18 and TRBJ2-3; TRBD1 matches 7 bases. Germline V lookup: CDR1 KGHSH, CDR2 LQKENI. The CDR3 is 15 amino acids. V lost 6 bases, J lost 0 bases, and 6 bases stayed unmatched. The DNA of the CDR3 is TGTGCCAGCTCGCCGGGACAGACTAGCACAGATACGCAGTATTTT. It specifies CASSPGQTSTDTQYF.

The chain joins TRBV14 to TRBJ1-1; 7 bases line up with TRBD1. The CDR3 has 14 residues. V trimming: 3 bases; J trimming: 10 bases; junction bases outside the gene matches: 11. The germline gives CDR1 SGHDN, CDR2 FVKESK. The CDR3 reads CASSQVGRGSGAFF. The DNA for the CDR3 is TGTGCCAGCAGCCAGGTCGGCAGGGGGTCGGGAGCTTTCTTT.

The gene calls are TRBV5-6 and TRBJ2-7; no firm D call. Trimming pared 0 bases from V and 3 bases from J, leaving 13 bases between. The CDR3 runs to 15 residues. Per germline, CDR1 SGHDT and CDR2 YYEEEE. In DNA form, the CDR3 reads TGTGCCAGCAGCTTGGCCTACCAGGTTAGCTACGAGCAGTACTTC. Translating gives CASSLAYQVSYEQYF.

Notes on this clone: The junction and the germline gene differ at one end; a read error may be behind it. The gene calls are TRBV28 and TRBJ2-7, with D perhaps TRBD1 (5 bases). Germline-derived CDR1 and CDR2 are MDHEN and SYDVKM. The CDR3 runs 12 residues. The CDR3 protein is CASSIGHALVDF. CDR3 bases: TGTGCCAGCAGTATTGGACACGCCTTGGTCGACTTC.

The chain recombines TRBV25-1 with TRBJ1-1; 7 bases are shared with TRBD1. The J segment lost 1 base and the V segment lost 1 base, leaving 6 bases of the junction unmatched. Germline lookup yields CDR1 MGHDK and CDR2 SYGVNS. CDR3 size: 16 residues. CDR3 DNA sequence: TGTGCCAGCAGTGAATCACTGACAGGGCCGAACACTGAAGCTTTCTTT. Translating it yields CASSESLTGPNTEAFF. Together with reference TRBV25-1 and TRBJ1-1, the CDR3 gives the full variable domain: EADIYQTPRYLVIGTGKKITLECSQTMGHDKMYWYQQDPGMELHLIHYSYGVNSTEKGDLSSESTVSRIRTEHFPLTLESARPSHTSQYLCASSESLTGPNTEAFFGQGTRLTVV.

This chain connects TRBV11-2 to TRBJ1-6; D ambiguous. CDR3 length equals 14 residues. Trimming cost V 0 bases and J 4 bases, with 4 bases left between them. CDR1 and CDR2 from the germline V gene are SGHAT and FQNNGV. The CDR3 loop reads CASSLDRYNSPLHF. The CDR3 DNA reads TGTGCCAGCAGCTTAGACCGATATAATTCACCCCTCCACTTT.

The chain joins TRBV24-1 to TRBJ1-5; 8 bases match TRBD1. J gave up 3 bases and V 2 bases, and 5 bases lay outside the gene matches. Germline V gene data show CDR1 as KGHDR and CDR2 as SFDVKD. The CDR3 length is 16 residues. DNA of the CDR3: TGTGCCACCAGTGATTCCAGGGGGCAGAACAATCAGCCCCAGCATTTT. This encodes CATSDSRGQNNQPQHF.

The chain joins TRBV29-1 to TRBJ2-1; a weak D match, TRBD1 (6 bases). The V gene lost 3 bases and the J gene lost 0 bases, with 18 bases spanning the gap. Germline V gene data show CDR1 as SQVTM and CDR2 as ANQGSEA. The CDR3 is 17 residues long. CDR3 in amino acids: CSVDDFGRGSSYNEQFF. CDR3 nucleotide sequence: TGCAGCGTTGACGATTTCGGCAGGGGCAGCTCCTACAATGAGCAGTTCTTC.

The chain uses TRBV11-2 and TRBJ1-1; no clear D gene. The V gene's germline CDR1 is SGHAT and CDR2 FQNNGV. The CDR3 loop spans 13 amino acids. Between the trimmed V and J ends, which lost 3 bases and 5 bases, there was a span of 10 bases. CDR3 nucleotide sequence: TGTGCCAGCAGCTTCTGGGCGGGGACTGAAGCTTTCTTT. Its translation: CASSFWAGTEAFF.

The chain uses TRBV7-9 and TRBJ1-1; weak D call: TRBD1 (6 bases). Trimming took off 3 bases at V and 1 base at J, with 12 bases between the two ends. CDR3 size: 15 residues. CDR1 and CDR2 from the germline V gene are SEHNR and FQNEAQ (reference sequence). The CDR3 sequence: CASSFAGAANTEAFF. The CDR3 DNA reads as TGTGCCAGCAGCTTTGCGGGGGCAGCGAACACTGAAGCTTTCTTT.

The chain couples TRBV28 to TRBJ2-2; D may be TRBD2 (6 bases). The germline gives CDR1 MDHEN, CDR2 SYDVKM. This CDR3 has 16 amino acids. Trimming pared 7 bases from V and 6 bases from J, leaving 21 bases between. The chain's CDR3 is CASTPQGGPGAGELFF. The CDR3 region has the DNA TGTGCCAGCACCCCTCAAGGAGGCCCGGGAGCCGGGGAGCTGTTTTTT.

The chain is built from TRBV7-9 and TRBJ2-1; unclear D gene. Germline V gives CDR1 SEHNR, CDR2 FQNEAQ (reference sequence). The CDR3 is 13 residues long. Trimming pared 3 bases from V and 8 bases from J, leaving 11 bases between. The CDR3 DNA reads TGTGCCAGCAGCTTGGGTGTAGGGCATGAGCAGTTCTTC. It specifies CASSLGVGHEQFF.

The chain combines TRBV7-2 with TRBJ2-1; 8 bases line up with TRBD2. The CDR3 has 17 residues. Unmatched junction bases numbered 13, after V lost 5 bases and J lost 4 bases. Germline V gene sequence: CDR1 SGHTA, CDR2 FQGNSA. Written as DNA, the CDR3 is TGTGCCAGCAGCCCCACTGGCGGGGGGACCTTTTACAATGAGCAGTTCTTC. Protein: CASSPTGGGTFYNEQFF.

V and J are TRBV7-3 and TRBJ2-3; no clear D. Trimming took off 1 base at V and 4 bases at J, with 6 bases between the two ends. Germline CDR1 reads SGHTA; CDR2 reads FQGTGA. CDR3 length: 13 amino acids. The CDR3 loop reads CASSLSPPDTQYF. The CDR3 bases are TGTGCCAGCAGCTTAAGTCCGCCAGATACGCAGTATTTT.

In this sample, this clone turned up once. The V call is TRBV10-2, the J call TRBJ2-5; D possibly corresponds to TRBD1 (6 bases). The length of the CDR3 is 15 residues. The V end was cut by 8 bases, the J end by 6 bases, with 22 bases between. Germline V lookup: CDR1 WSHSY, CDR2 SAAADI. CDR3 protein: CASRSFQGSAKTQYF. The CDR3 nucleotides are TGCGCCAGCCGTTCTTTTCAGGGGAGCGCGAAGACCCAGTACTTC.

This chain connects TRBV4-2 to TRBJ2-1, with 10 bases that match TRBD1. With 4 bases clipped from V and 9 bases from J, the junction kept 12 bases outside the gene matches. CDR1 LGHNA and CDR2 YNFKEQ come from the germline V gene. This CDR3 contains 16 residues. The CDR3 region is CASSRTGTGVRGEQFF. The CDR3 nucleotides read TGTGCCAGCAGCCGCACCGGGACAGGGGTTAGGGGTGAGCAGTTCTTC.